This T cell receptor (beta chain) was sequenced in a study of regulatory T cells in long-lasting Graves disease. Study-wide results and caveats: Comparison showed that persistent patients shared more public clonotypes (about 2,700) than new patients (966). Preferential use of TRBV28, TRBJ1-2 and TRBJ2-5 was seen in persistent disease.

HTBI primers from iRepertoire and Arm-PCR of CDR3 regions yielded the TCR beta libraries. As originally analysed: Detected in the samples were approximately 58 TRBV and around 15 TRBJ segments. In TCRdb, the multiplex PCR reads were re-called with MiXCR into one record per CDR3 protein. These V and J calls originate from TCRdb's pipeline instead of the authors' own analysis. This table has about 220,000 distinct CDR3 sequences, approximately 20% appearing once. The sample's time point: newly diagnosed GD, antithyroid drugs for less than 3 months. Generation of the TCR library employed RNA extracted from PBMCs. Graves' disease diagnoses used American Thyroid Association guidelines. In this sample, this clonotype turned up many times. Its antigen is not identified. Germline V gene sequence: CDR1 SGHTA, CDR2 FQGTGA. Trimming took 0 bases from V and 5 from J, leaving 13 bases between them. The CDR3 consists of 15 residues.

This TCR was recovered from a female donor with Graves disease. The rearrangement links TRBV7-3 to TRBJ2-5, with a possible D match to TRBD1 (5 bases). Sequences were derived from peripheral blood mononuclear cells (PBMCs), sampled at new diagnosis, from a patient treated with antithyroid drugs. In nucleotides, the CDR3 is TGTGCCAGCAGCTTAACCGGCAGGGCGAGGGAGACCCAGTACTTC. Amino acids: CASSLTGRARETQYF.